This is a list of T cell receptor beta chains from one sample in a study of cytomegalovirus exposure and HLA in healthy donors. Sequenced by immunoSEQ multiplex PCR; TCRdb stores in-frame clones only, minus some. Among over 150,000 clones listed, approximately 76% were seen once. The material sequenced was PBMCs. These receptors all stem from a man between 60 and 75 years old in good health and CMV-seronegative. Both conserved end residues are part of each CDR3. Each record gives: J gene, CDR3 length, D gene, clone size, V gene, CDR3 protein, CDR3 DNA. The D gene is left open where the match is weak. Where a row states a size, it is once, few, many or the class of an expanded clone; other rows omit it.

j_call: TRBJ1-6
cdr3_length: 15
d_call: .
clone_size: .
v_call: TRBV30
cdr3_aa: CAWNVMGGGFSPLHF
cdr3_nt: TGTGCCTGGAACGTCATGGGAGGTGGATTTTCACCCCTCCACTTT

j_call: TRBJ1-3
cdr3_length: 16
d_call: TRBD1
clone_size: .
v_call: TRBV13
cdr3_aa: CASSLKTGTSGNTIYF
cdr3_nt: TGTGCCAGCAGCTTGAAGACAGGGACCTCTGGAAACACCATATATTTT

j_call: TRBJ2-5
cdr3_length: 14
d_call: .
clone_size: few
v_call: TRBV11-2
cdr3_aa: CASSPTRISETQYF
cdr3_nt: TGTGCCAGCAGCCCCACCAGGATTTCAGAGACCCAGTACTTC

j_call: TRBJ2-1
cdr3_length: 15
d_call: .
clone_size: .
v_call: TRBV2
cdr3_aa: CASEGREGRGREQFF
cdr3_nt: TGTGCCAGTGAGGGGAGGGAGGGGCGGGGGCGGGAGCAGTTCTTC

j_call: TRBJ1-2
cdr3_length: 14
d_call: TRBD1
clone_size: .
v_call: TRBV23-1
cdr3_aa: CASSPRSGGYGYTF
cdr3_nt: TGCGCCAGCAGCCCAAGGTCAGGGGGATATGGCTACACCTTC

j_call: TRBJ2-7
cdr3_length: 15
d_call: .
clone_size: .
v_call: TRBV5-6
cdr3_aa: CASSLFSSGSYEQYF
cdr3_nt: TGTGCCAGCAGCTTGTTCTCCTCAGGGTCCTACGAGCAGTACTTC

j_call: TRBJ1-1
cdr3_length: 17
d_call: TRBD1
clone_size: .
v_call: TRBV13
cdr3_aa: CASSPTGQGAINTEAFF
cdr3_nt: TGTGCCAGCAGCCCCACTGGACAGGGGGCGATTAACACTGAAGCTTTCTTT

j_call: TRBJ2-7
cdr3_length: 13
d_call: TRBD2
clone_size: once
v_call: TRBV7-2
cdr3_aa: CASSLGREGEQYF
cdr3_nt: TGTGCCAGCAGCTTAGGGCGGGAGGGGGAGCAGTACTTC

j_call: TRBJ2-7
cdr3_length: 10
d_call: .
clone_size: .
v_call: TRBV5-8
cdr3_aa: CASSFNEQYF
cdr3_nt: TGTGCCAGCAGCTTCAACGAGCAGTACTTC

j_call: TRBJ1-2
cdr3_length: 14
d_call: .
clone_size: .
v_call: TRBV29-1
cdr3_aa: CSVEGPAGPYGYTF
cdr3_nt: TGCAGCGTTGAAGGGCCGGCAGGCCCCTATGGCTACACCTTC

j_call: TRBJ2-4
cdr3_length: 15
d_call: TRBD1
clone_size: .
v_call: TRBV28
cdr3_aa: CASRTFQTGGKLQYF
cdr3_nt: TGTGCCAGCCGCACCTTCCAAACAGGGGGCAAGCTCCAGTACTTC

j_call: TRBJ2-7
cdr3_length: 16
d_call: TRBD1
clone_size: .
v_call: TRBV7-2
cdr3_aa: CASRPALGTGAYEQYF
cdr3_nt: TGTGCCAGCAGGCCAGCCCTCGGGACAGGGGCCTACGAGCAGTACTTC

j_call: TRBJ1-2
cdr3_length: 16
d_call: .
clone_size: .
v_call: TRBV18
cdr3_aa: CASSSGLGSGNYGYTF
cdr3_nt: TGTGCCAGCTCATCGGGACTAGGGAGTGGTAACTATGGCTACACCTTC

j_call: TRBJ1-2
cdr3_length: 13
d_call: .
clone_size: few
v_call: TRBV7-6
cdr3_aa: CASSLDSNYGYTF
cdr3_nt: TGTGCCAGCAGCTTAGACAGCAACTATGGCTACACCTTC

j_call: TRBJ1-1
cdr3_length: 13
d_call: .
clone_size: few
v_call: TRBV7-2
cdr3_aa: CASSLQEDTEAFF
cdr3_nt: TGTGCCAGCAGCTTGCAGGAAGACACTGAAGCTTTCTTT

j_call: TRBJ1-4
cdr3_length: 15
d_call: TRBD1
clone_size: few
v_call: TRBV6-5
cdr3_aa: CASSLGTGLGEKLFF
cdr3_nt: TGTGCCAGCAGTTTGGGGACAGGGTTAGGGGAAAAACTGTTTTTT

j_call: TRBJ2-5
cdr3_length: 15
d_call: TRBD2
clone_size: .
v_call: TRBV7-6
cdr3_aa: CASSFSGFLQETQYF
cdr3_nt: TGTGCCAGCAGCTTTAGCGGGTTTCTTCAAGAGACCCAGTACTTC

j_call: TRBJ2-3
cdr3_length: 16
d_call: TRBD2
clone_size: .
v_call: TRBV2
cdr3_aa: CASSEGLAGEGDTQYF
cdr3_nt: TGTGCCAGCAGTGAGGGACTAGCGGGAGAGGGGGATACGCAGTATTTT

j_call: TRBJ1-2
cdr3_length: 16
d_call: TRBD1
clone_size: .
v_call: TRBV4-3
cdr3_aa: CASSQAGSTGPFGYTF
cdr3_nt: TGCGCCAGCAGCCAAGCAGGGTCGACAGGGCCTTTTGGCTACACCTTC

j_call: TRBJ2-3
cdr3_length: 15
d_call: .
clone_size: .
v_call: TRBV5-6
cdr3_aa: CASSLGTAALNTQYF
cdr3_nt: TGTGCCAGCAGCTTGGGGACAGCCGCCCTGAATACGCAGTATTTT

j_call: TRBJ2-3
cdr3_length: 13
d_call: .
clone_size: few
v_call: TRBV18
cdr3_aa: CASSPSDTDTQYF
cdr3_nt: TGTGCCAGCTCCCCCTCAGACACAGATACGCAGTATTTT

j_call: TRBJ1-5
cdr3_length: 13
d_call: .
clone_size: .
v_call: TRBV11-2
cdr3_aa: CASSLEAHQPQHF
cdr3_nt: TGTGCCAGCAGCTTAGAAGCTCATCAGCCCCAGCATTTT

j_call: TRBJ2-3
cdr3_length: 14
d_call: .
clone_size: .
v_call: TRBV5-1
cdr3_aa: CASSLEQFVDTQYF
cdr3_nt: TGCGCCAGCAGCTTGGAACAGTTTGTGGATACGCAGTATTTT

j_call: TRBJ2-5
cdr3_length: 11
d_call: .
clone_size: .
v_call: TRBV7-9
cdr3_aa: CSSSLGGTQYF
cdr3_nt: TGTTCCAGCAGCTTGGGGGGGACCCAGTACTTC

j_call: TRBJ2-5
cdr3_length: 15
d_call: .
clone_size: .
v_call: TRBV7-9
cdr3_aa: CASSLGVAAMRTQYF
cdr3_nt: TGTGCCAGCAGCTTAGGTGTAGCGGCCATGCGGACCCAGTACTTC

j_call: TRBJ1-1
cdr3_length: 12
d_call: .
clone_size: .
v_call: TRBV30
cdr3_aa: CAWSVPGPEAFF
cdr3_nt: TGTGCCTGGAGTGTACCGGGTCCTGAAGCTTTCTTT

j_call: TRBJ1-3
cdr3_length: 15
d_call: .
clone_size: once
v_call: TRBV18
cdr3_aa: CASSPQGSSGNTIYF
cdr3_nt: TGTGCCAGCTCACCTCAAGGGAGCTCTGGAAACACCATATATTTT

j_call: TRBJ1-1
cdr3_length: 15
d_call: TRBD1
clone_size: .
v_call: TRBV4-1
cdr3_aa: CASSQATGGRAEAFF
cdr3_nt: TGCGCCAGCAGCCAAGCGACAGGGGGTCGGGCTGAAGCTTTCTTT

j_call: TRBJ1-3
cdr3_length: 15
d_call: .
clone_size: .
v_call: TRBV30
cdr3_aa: CAWKRGRLPGNTIYF
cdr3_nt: TGTGCCTGGAAAAGAGGCAGACTTCCTGGAAACACCATATATTTT

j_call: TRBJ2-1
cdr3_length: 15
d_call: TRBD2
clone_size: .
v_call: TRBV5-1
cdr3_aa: CASSLMTSGNNEQFF
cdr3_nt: TGCGCCAGCAGCTTAATGACTAGCGGGAACAATGAGCAGTTCTTC

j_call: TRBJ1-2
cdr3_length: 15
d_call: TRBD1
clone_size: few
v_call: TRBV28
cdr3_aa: CASSSYRGGRYGYTF
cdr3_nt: TGTGCCAGCAGTTCTTACAGGGGGGGACGGTATGGCTACACCTTC

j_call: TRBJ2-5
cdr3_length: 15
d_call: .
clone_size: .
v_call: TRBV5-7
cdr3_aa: CASSLEQGGKETQYF
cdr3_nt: TGTGCCAGCAGCTTGGAACAGGGGGGGAAAGAGACCCAGTACTTC

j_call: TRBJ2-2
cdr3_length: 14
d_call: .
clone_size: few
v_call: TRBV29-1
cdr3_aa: CSVSQQVNTGELFF
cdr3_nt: TGCAGCGTTTCTCAACAGGTTAACACCGGGGAGCTGTTTTTT

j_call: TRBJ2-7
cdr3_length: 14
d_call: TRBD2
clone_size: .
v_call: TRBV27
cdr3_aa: CATGRSSGAYEQYF
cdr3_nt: TGTGCCACAGGACGGTCTAGCGGAGCCTACGAGCAGTACTTC

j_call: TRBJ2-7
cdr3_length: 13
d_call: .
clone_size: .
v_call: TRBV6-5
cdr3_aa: CASSYSYSYEQYF
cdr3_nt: TGTGCCAGCAGTTACTCGTACTCCTACGAGCAGTACTTC

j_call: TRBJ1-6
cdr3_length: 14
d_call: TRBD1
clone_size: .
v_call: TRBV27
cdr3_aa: CASRVGTGLSPLHF
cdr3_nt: TGTGCCAGCAGGGTCGGGACAGGGCTTTCACCCCTCCACTTT

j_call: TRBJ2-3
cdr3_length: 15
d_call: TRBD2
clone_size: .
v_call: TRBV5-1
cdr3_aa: CASSLLRGYTDTQYF
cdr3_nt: TGCGCCAGCAGCTTGTTGCGGGGGTACACAGATACGCAGTATTTT

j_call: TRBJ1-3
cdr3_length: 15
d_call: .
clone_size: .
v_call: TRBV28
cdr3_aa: CATARGSRSGNTIYF
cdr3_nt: TGTGCCACCGCGAGGGGGTCTCGCTCTGGAAACACCATATATTTT

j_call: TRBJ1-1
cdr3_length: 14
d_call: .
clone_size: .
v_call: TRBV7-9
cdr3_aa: CASSSPGLSTEAFF
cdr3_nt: TGTGCCAGCAGCTCACCGGGACTGAGCACTGAAGCTTTCTTT

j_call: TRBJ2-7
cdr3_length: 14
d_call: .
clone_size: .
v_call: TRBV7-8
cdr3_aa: CASSFPGERDEQYF
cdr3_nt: TGTGCCAGCAGCTTCCCGGGGGAAAGGGACGAGCAGTACTTC

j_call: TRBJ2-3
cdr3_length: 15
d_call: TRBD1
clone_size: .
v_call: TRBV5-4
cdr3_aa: CASRTQGAGTDTQYF
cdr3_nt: TGTGCCAGCAGAACCCAGGGGGCGGGGACAGATACGCAGTATTTT

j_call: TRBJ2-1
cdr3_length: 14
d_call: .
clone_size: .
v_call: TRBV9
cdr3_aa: CASSVADRNNEQFF
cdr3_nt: TGTGCCAGCAGCGTAGCCGACAGAAACAATGAGCAGTTCTTC

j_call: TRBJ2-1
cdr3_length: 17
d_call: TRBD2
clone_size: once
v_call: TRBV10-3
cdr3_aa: CAISGPGLAGGRNEQFF
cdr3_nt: TGTGCCATCAGTGGCCCAGGACTAGCGGGAGGGAGGAATGAGCAGTTCTTC

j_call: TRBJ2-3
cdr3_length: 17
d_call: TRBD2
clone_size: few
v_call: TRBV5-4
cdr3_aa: CASSFFTSGSFADTQYF
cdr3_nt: TGTGCCAGCAGCTTCTTTACTAGCGGGAGTTTTGCAGATACGCAGTATTTT

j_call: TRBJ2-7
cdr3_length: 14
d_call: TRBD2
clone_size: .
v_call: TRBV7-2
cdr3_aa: CASSLLGGGYEQYF
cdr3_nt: TGTGCCAGCAGCTTATTGGGCGGGGGCTACGAGCAGTACTTC

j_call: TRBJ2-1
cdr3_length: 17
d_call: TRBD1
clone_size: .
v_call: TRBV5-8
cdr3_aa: CASSLGIQGQGRDEQFF
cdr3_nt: TGTGCCAGCAGCTTGGGAATTCAGGGACAGGGCAGGGATGAGCAGTTCTTC

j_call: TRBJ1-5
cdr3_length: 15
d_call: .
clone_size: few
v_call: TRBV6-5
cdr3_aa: CASSGPGRSNQPQHF
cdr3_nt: TGTGCCAGCAGTGGCCCAGGGAGGAGCAATCAGCCCCAGCATTTT

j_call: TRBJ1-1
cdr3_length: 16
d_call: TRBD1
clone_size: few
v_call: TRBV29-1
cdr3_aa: CSVEDGTGTGALGAFF
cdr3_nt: TGCAGCGTTGAAGATGGAACCGGGACAGGGGCCTTGGGAGCTTTCTTT

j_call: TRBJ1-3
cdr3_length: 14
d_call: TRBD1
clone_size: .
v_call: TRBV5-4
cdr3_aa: CASSLTGDGNTIYF
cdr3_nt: TGTGCCAGCAGCTTGACAGGGGACGGAAACACCATATATTTT

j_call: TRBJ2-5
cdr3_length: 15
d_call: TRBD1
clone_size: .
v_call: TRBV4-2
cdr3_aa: CASSQGTGTQETQYF
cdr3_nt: TGTGCCAGCAGCCAAGGGACAGGGACCCAAGAGACCCAGTACTTC

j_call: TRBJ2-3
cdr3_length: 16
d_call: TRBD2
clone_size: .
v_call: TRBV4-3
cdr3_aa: CASSQTHSGITDTQYF
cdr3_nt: TGCGCCAGCAGCCAGACCCATAGCGGGATCACAGATACGCAGTATTTT

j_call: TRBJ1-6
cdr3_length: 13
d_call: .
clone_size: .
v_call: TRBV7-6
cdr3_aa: CASSLDRNSPLHF
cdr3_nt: TGTGCCAGCAGCTTAGATCGTAATTCACCCCTCCACTTT

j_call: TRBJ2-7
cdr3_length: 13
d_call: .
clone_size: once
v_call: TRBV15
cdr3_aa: CATSRDQRIEQYF
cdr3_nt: TGTGCCACCAGCAGAGATCAGCGTATAGAGCAGTACTTC

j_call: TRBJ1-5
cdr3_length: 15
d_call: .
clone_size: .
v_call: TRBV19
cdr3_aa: CASSSGGLGNQPQHF
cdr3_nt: TGTGCCAGTAGTAGCGGGGGGCTCGGCAATCAGCCCCAGCATTTT

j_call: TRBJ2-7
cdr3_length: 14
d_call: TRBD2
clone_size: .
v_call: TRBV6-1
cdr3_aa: CASSPGTSSYEQYF
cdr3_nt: TGTGCCAGCAGCCCCGGGACTAGCTCCTACGAGCAGTACTTC